These T cell receptor beta chains were read from a single sample in a study of blood T cell repertoires in COVID-19. Sequencing was performed with immunoSEQ multiplex PCR; in TCRdb, only in-frame clones are kept and a portion is missing. The table includes some 19,000 clones, roughly 88% detected once. Sequencing was performed on peripheral blood. Source of these receptors: a human donor in a cohort sampled during active COVID-19. The donor label of this sample is uncertain. Both conserved end residues are part of each CDR3. D genes are given only for firm matches. Size tells how often a clone was seen (once, few, many) or the class of an expanded clone, and some rows leave it out.

J gene | V gene | D gene | clone size | CDR3 protein | CDR3 DNA
TRBJ2-3 | TRBV5-1 | . | . | CASSMGTSTDTQYF | TGCGCCAGCAGCATGGGGACATCCACAGATACGCAGTATTTT
TRBJ2-5 | TRBV2 | . | . | CASSARDQETQYF | TGTGCCAGCAGTGCTAGAGACCAAGAGACCCAGTACTTC
TRBJ1-4 | TRBV27 | . | . | CASSSPPGLGEKLFF | TGTGCCAGCAGTTCGCCGCCGGGGTTAGGTGAAAAACTGTTTTTT
TRBJ2-1 | TRBV5-6 | . | . | CASSLGLAALNEQFF | TGTGCCAGCAGCTTGGGTCTCGCGGCCCTTAATGAGCAGTTCTTC
TRBJ1-2 | TRBV10-3 | TRBD1 | . | CAITVGGDYGYTF | TGTGCCATCACTGTAGGGGGCGACTATGGCTACACCTTC
TRBJ2-1 | TRBV7-3 | . | . | CASSSTVSTYNEQFF | TGTGCCAGCAGCTCGACAGTTTCCACCTACAATGAGCAGTTCTTC
TRBJ2-5 | TRBV29-1 | . | . | CSVVDSFGETQYF | TGCAGCGTGGTTGACAGCTTTGGGGAGACCCAGTACTTC
TRBJ1-1 | TRBV28 | . | . | CAGARAEVNTEAFF | TGTGCCGGGGCGCGCGCCGAAGTGAACACTGAAGCTTTCTTT
TRBJ2-1 | TRBV7-9 | TRBD2 | once | CASSFGLASNNEQFF | TGTGCCAGCAGCTTCGGACTAGCGTCTAACAATGAGCAGTTCTTC
TRBJ1-5 | TRBV28 | TRBD1 | . | CASSFWDRGRNQPQHF | TGTGCCAGCAGTTTCTGGGACAGGGGTCGGAATCAGCCCCAGCATTTT
TRBJ2-1 | TRBV7-9 | TRBD2 | . | CASSPAGGGANEQFF | TGTGCCAGCAGCCCAGCGGGGGGAGGGGCCAATGAGCAGTTCTTC
TRBJ2-7 | TRBV29-1 | . | . | CSVGLGVYEQYF | TGCAGCGTTGGTTTAGGGGTCTACGAGCAGTACTTC
TRBJ2-5 | TRBV19 | . | few | CASSASGARDQETQYF | TGTGCCAGTAGTGCCTCGGGAGCTCGGGACCAAGAGACCCAGTACTTC
TRBJ1-2 | TRBV28 | . | . | CASSPDRNNYGYTF | TGTGCCAGCAGCCCTGACAGGAATAACTATGGCTACACCTTC
TRBJ1-1 | TRBV28 | . | . | CASSPGTFHTEAFF | TGTGCCAGCAGTCCCGGGACATTTCACACTGAAGCTTTCTTT
TRBJ2-1 | TRBV5-1 | . | . | CASSSRQRSTYNEQFF | TGCGCCAGCAGCTCCCGCCAGCGCTCCACCTACAATGAGCAGTTCTTC
TRBJ1-2 | TRBV4-2 | . | once | CASSPRSSGGYGYTF | TGTGCCAGCAGCCCCAGGTCGAGTGGTGGGTATGGCTACACCTTC
TRBJ2-7 | TRBV7-6 | TRBD1 | . | CASSPTGNPSYEQYF | TGTGCCAGCAGCCCGACAGGGAACCCCTCCTACGAGCAGTACTTC
TRBJ2-1 | TRBV6-1 | TRBD1 | . | CASSEDRGHDEQFF | TGTGCCAGCAGTGAGGACAGGGGGCACGATGAGCAGTTCTTC
TRBJ1-4 | TRBV5-6 | TRBD1 | . | CASSLAGGYEKLFF | TGTGCCAGCAGCTTGGCAGGGGGATACGAAAAACTGTTTTTT
TRBJ2-3 | TRBV5-1 | . | . | CASSFTELETDTQYF | TGCGCCAGCAGCTTTACTGAACTTGAAACAGATACGCAGTATTTT
TRBJ1-4 | TRBV5-1 | . | . | CASSPTRGEKLFF | TGCGCCAGCAGTCCGACAAGGGGTGAAAAACTGTTTTTT
TRBJ2-3 | TRBV12-5 | . | . | CASGWADTQYF | TGTGCTAGTGGTTGGGCCGATACGCAGTATTTT
TRBJ2-5 | TRBV9 | TRBD1 | . | CASSAGQGQQETQYF | TGTGCCAGCAGCGCGGGACAGGGACAGCAAGAGACCCAGTACTTC
TRBJ1-1 | TRBV21-1 | . | . | CASTLNGHGGNTEAFF | TGTGCCAGCACCTTAAATGGGCACGGGGGGAACACTGAAGCTTTCTTT
TRBJ2-3 | TRBV9 | . | . | CASSRQSGNTQYF | TGTGCCAGCAGCCGCCAGAGCGGAAATACGCAGTATTTT
TRBJ1-5 | TRBV4-1 | TRBD1 | few | CASSPLTGSNQPQHF | TGCGCCAGCAGCCCCCTGACAGGGAGCAATCAGCCCCAGCATTTT
TRBJ1-2 | TRBV9 | . | . | CASSALTNGGYTF | TGTGCCAGCAGCGCGCTGACTAATGGGGGCTACACCTTC
TRBJ2-2 | TRBV5-1 | . | . | CASSIGQTTNTGELFF | TGCGCCAGCAGCATAGGACAGACCACGAACACCGGGGAGCTGTTTTTT
TRBJ2-7 | TRBV11-3 | . | . | CASSRRDGEYEQYF | TGTGCCAGCAGCCGGCGGGATGGGGAATACGAGCAGTACTTC
TRBJ1-6 | TRBV6-1 | . | . | CASSEARRALNSPLHF | TGTGCCAGCAGTGAAGCGCGGAGAGCGTTAAATTCACCCCTCCACTTT
TRBJ1-5 | TRBV6-5 | TRBD1 | once | CASSSTGQGFSQHF | TGTGCCAGCAGTTCCACGGGACAGGGGTTTTCCCAGCATTTT
TRBJ2-7 | TRBV27 | TRBD2 | . | CASSSSGRSIYEQYF | TGTGCCAGCAGTTCTAGCGGGAGGTCCATCTACGAGCAGTACTTC
TRBJ1-5 | TRBV6-5 | . | . | CASGLDRRSNQPQHF | TGTGCCAGCGGCTTGGACAGAAGAAGCAATCAGCCCCAGCATTTT
TRBJ2-3 | TRBV7-9 | . | . | CASSLLPSTDTQYF | TGTGCCAGCAGCTTACTCCCCAGCACAGATACGCAGTATTTT
TRBJ1-4 | TRBV28 | TRBD1 | . | CASRSGTGNEKLFF | TGTGCCAGCAGATCCGGGACAGGAAATGAAAAACTGTTTTTT
TRBJ1-3 | TRBV19 | . | . | CASSTGKVRSSGNTIYF | TGTGCCAGTAGTACAGGGAAGGTCCGATCCTCTGGAAACACCATATATTTT
TRBJ2-7 | TRBV7-9 | TRBD1 | . | CASSRTGGRGYEQYF | TGTGCCAGCAGCAGAACAGGGGGGCGAGGGTACGAGCAGTACTTC
TRBJ1-6 | TRBV19 | . | . | CASSMGEAMNSPLHF | TGTGCCAGTAGTATGGGGGAGGCAATGAATTCACCCCTCCACTTT
TRBJ2-7 | TRBV29-1 | . | . | CSVAGRFSYEQYF | TGCAGCGTTGCGGGTCGGTTCTCCTACGAGCAGTACTTC
TRBJ1-2 | TRBV2 | . | few | CASSPSGDHYGYTF | TGTGCCAGCTCCCCCTCAGGGGACCACTATGGCTACACCTTC
TRBJ2-2 | TRBV10-1 | TRBD2 | . | CASTKRGGANTGELFF | TGCGCCAGCACTAAACGGGGGGGCGCGAACACCGGGGAGCTGTTTTTT
TRBJ2-1 | TRBV7-2 | TRBD2 | . | CASSFGLAAEQFF | TGTGCCAGCAGCTTCGGACTAGCGGCTGAGCAGTTCTTC
TRBJ2-1 | TRBV10-2 | TRBD2 | . | CASSYPGLAGVVDEQFF | TGCGCCAGCAGTTACCCGGGACTAGCGGGAGTGGTAGATGAGCAGTTCTTC
TRBJ1-2 | TRBV5-4 | . | . | CASSLGSGRYGYTF | TGTGCCAGCAGCTTAGGAAGCGGGAGGTATGGCTACACCTTC
TRBJ2-6 | TRBV7-2 | . | . | CASSGRLSGANVLTF | TGTGCCAGCAGCGGGCGCCTCTCTGGGGCCAACGTCCTGACTTTC
TRBJ1-1 | TRBV5-1 | . | . | CASSLYTMDTEAFF | TGCGCCAGCAGCTTGTACACGATGGACACTGAAGCTTTCTTT
TRBJ2-3 | TRBV6-5 | . | . | CASSYSWTGGTDTQYF | TGTGCCAGCAGTTACTCTTGGACTGGTGGCACAGATACGCAGTATTTT
TRBJ2-7 | TRBV7-2 | TRBD2 | . | CASSLAGTSGSIRYF | TGTGCCAGCAGCTTAGCGGGGACTAGCGGGAGTATCCGGTACTTC
TRBJ2-7 | TRBV6-2/TRBV6-3 | . | . | CASSRAGTASYEQYF | TGTGCCAGCAGTCGCGCCGGGACTGCCTCCTACGAGCAGTACTTC
TRBJ1-1 | TRBV11-3 | . | . | CASSLVSGGDTEAFF | TGTGCCAGCAGCTTAGTATCGGGGGGGGACACTGAAGCTTTCTTT
TRBJ2-2 | TRBV30 | TRBD1 | . | CAWSVYGQGKTGELFF | TGTGCCTGGAGTGTATATGGACAGGGGAAAACCGGGGAGCTGTTTTTT
TRBJ1-1 | TRBV4-2 | . | . | CASSQGVEGGVEAFF | TGTGCCAGCAGCCAAGGTGTAGAGGGGGGGGTTGAAGCTTTCTTT
TRBJ2-5 | TRBV28 | TRBD2 | . | CASSPPTSGQETQYF | TGTGCCAGCAGCCCCCCGACTAGCGGCCAAGAGACCCAGTACTTC
TRBJ1-1 | TRBV18 | . | . | CASSGEQGRRAFF | TGTGCCAGCTCAGGGGAGCAGGGGCGGAGAGCTTTCTTT